One and the same sample provided the 23 T cell receptor beta chains below, sequenced in a study of blood T cells in healthy people across ages (dated by TCRdb to between 2015 and 2016). The method was 5' RACE. A second roughly 6 to 11 cycle PCR used a sample-barcoded 5' primer and a J-beta primer mix. TCRdb itself trimmed the public reads at Q25 with fastp, ran MiXCR and retained productive beta chains. Each entry merges the rows of one CDR3 protein and shows their most common DNA and genes. The sample table shows approximately 2,000,000 distinct CDR3 sequences, and approximately 40% are seen once. 23% of the sample is held by the ten biggest clonotypes. Material: blood. These receptor sequences come from a human donor in good health.

A note on this clonotype: Mismatch with germline at one junction end may stem from a read error. The chain carries TRBV24-1 and TRBJ2-5; 10 nucleotides agree with TRBD2. The CDR3 length is 16 residues. Germline CDR1 and CDR2: KGHDR and SFDVKD. The chain's CDR3 is CTTSDPRTSGQETQYF. Here the CDR3 DNA reads TGTACCACCAGTGATCCTAGGACTAGCGGCCAAGAGACCCAGTACTTC.

Comment on this clonotype: Germline is not matched at one junction end, which may reflect a read error. This sequence joins TRBV20-1 and TRBJ1-2; D uncertain. This CDR3 has 11 amino acids. Germline V lookup: CDR1 DFQATT, CDR2 SNEGSKA (reference sequence). The CDR3 DNA is TGCAGTGCTAGAGGGCAGCATGGCTGCACCTTC. This gives the protein CSARGQHGCTF.

The chain carries TRBV10-3 and TRBJ2-7; D possibly uses TRBD1 or TRBD2 (5 bases each). The DNA end is more similar to TRBJ2-5, so the J call may be wrong. Germline V gene sequence: CDR1 ENHRY, CDR2 SYGVKD. The CDR3 is made up of 14 amino acids. CDR3: CAISEGTVPETQYF. The CDR3 DNA sequence: TGTGCCATCAGTGAAGGGACGGTCCCGGAGACCCAGTACTTC.

This clonotype has just a few counts. This chain connects TRBV12-3 or TRBV12-4 to TRBJ2-1; 7 bases fit TRBD1. CDR3 length: 15 amino acids. V lost 2 bases to trimming and J lost 4 bases; unmatched junction nucleotides: 5. CDR3 residues: CASSLYRGPYNEQFF. As DNA, the CDR3 is TGTGCCAGCAGTTTATACAGGGGTCCTTACAATGAGCAGTTCTTC.

This clonotype showed up just a few times. The chain has TRBV7-2 and TRBJ2-1; 11 bases map to TRBD2. Germline-derived CDR1 and CDR2 are SGHTA and FQGNSA. This CDR3 has 13 amino acids. After removal of 5 bases from V and 14 bases from J, the junction contained 8 bases not matched to a gene. This CDR3 reads CASSLSGGDLEFF. The CDR3 nucleotides are TGTGCCAGCAGCCTTAGCGGGGGGGATTTGGAGTTCTTC.

In this sample, this clonotype turned up a few times. The chain employs TRBV18 and TRBJ2-4; 7 bases agree with TRBD1. The germline V gene encodes CDR1 KGHSH and CDR2 LQKENI. V shed 3 bases, J shed 4 bases, and the junction held 0 bases outside the gene matches. The CDR3 is 13 residues long. Written as DNA, the CDR3 is TGTGCCAGCTCACCGGGACAGAAAAACATTCAGTACTTC. Translation gives CASSPGQKNIQYF.

The chain has TRBV5-1 and TRBJ1-4, with a possible D match to TRBD1 (5 bases). This CDR3 contains 17 residues. Germline CDR1 is SGHRS and CDR2 is YFSETQ. V was shortened by 5 bases and J by 4 bases, with 21 bases between the two germline ends. CDR3 region: CASSLGGGDGNNEKLFF. As DNA, the CDR3 is TGCGCCAGCAGTCTTGGCGGCGGGGACGGGAATAATGAAAAACTGTTTTTT.

The chain is built from TRBV7-3 and TRBJ1-1; 9 nucleotides match TRBD1. Germline assignment: CDR1 SGHTA and CDR2 FQGTGA. Trimming cost V 5 bases and J 11 bases; bases outside gene matches: 15. The length of the CDR3 is 15 residues. The CDR3 sequence is CASSPSPGQGQMAFF. The CDR3 nucleotides are TGTGCCAGCAGCCCCTCGCCGGGACAGGGACAAATGGCTTTCTTT.

The chain is built from TRBV6-5 and TRBJ1-6; the match to TRBD1 covers 7 bases. The CDR3 is 16 amino acids. The V gene end was trimmed by 6 bases and the J gene end by 3 bases; junction bases not matched to a gene: 8. Germline V gene lookup returns CDR1 MNHEY and CDR2 SVGAGI. The CDR3 is CASSSSTGSYNSPLHF. CDR3 nucleotide sequence: TGTGCCAGCAGCTCCTCGACAGGGAGCTATAATTCACCCCTCCACTTT.

The V call is TRBV7-9, the J call TRBJ2-1; no firm D call. V gave up 11 bases and J gave up 0 bases, with 14 bases separating them. CDR1 is SEHNR, CDR2 FQNEAQ, per germline (reference sequence). This CDR3 spans 14 amino acids. The CDR3 loop reads CAGSYVSSYNEQFF. CDR3 nucleotide sequence: TGTGCCGGAAGTTACGTGAGCTCCTACAATGAGCAGTTCTTC. Using reference TRBV7-9 and TRBJ2-1 for the parts outside the CDR3, the full variable domain is DTGVSQNPRHKITKRGQNVTFRCDPISEHNRLYWYRQTLGQGPEFLTYFQNEAQLEKSRLLSDRFSAERPKGSFSTLEIQRTEQGDSAMYLCAGSYVSSYNEQFFGPGTRLTVL.

The chain couples TRBV29-1 to TRBJ2-1; the D call may be TRBD1 or TRBD2 (5 bases each). The CDR3 sequence is 14 residues long. From germline, CDR1 is SQVTM and CDR2 ANQGSEA. V shed 6 bases and J shed 6 bases, with 18 bases lying between them. CDR3 bases: TGCAGCGTCCGGGGCGCGAGGAGTGGCAATGAGCAGTTCTTC. Amino acids: CSVRGARSGNEQFF.

This clonotype has a count of ten or more. The chain couples TRBV7-2 to TRBJ2-3; tentatively, D is TRBD2 (7 bases). Trimming removed 4 bases from V and 6 bases from J, with 14 bases in between. The CDR3 consists of 14 residues. Germline CDR1 is SGHTA and CDR2 is FQGNSA. For the CDR3, the DNA is TGTGCCAGCAGCTCTAGGGGGGGAGGCGATACGCAGTATTTT. Protein: CASSSRGGGDTQYF.

The sample holds one count of this clonotype. This chain links TRBV20-1 with TRBJ1-1; D is uncertain. This CDR3 spans 15 amino acids. Germline V gives CDR1 DFQATT, CDR2 SNEGSKA (reference sequence). With 0 bases removed from V and 5 bases from J, the gap between germline ends came to 16 bases. The CDR3 sequence: CSARDLIGWRTEAFF. CDR3 DNA: TGCAGTGCTAGAGATCTGATTGGGTGGAGGACTGAAGCTTTCTTT.

V is TRBV20-1 and J is TRBJ2-1; 10 bases line up with TRBD1. The V segment lost 6 bases and the J segment 2 bases; nucleotides outside the gene matches: 7. Germline-derived CDR1 and CDR2 are DFQATT and SNEGSKA (reference sequence). The CDR3 totals 15 residues. CDR3 sequence reads: CSASHGQGAYNEQFF. The DNA for the CDR3 is TGCAGTGCCAGTCACGGACAGGGGGCCTACAATGAGCAGTTCTTC.

The chain links TRBV7-2 to TRBJ2-3; TRBD1 might be the D (6 bases). V was pared by 5 bases and J by 0 bases, with 15 bases between. Germline V gene sequence: CDR1 SGHTA, CDR2 FQGNSA. The CDR3 runs to 16 residues. Here the CDR3 reads CASSPPGTISTDTQYF. The CDR3 DNA reads TGTGCCAGCAGCCCACCCGGGACAATAAGCACAGATACGCAGTATTTT.

The V call is TRBV13, the J call TRBJ2-1, with 7 bases that match TRBD1. CDR1 and CDR2 (germline): PRHDT, FYEKMQ (reference sequence). The CDR3 length is 15 residues. Unmatched junction bases numbered 14, after V lost 5 bases and J lost 10 bases. The CDR3 here is CASSAGQELSYEQFF. The CDR3 DNA follows: TGTGCCAGCAGCGCCGGACAGGAACTTTCCTACGAGCAGTTCTTC.

This clonotype was observed a handful of times. The chain joins TRBV5-1 to TRBJ2-3; D is possibly TRBD2 (7 bases). Trimming cost V 3 bases and J 0 bases, with 14 bases left between them. CDR3 size: 16 residues. CDR1 and CDR2 from the germline V gene are SGHRS and YFSETQ. The CDR3 spells CASSSGGHGSTDTQYF. Written as DNA, the CDR3 is TGCGCCAGCAGCTCGGGGGGACACGGTAGCACAGATACGCAGTATTTT.

The table lists this clonotype with a few counts. The rearrangement joins TRBV5-1 to TRBJ1-1; D call uncertain. The CDR3 sequence is 11 residues long. The V gene lost 5 bases and the J gene lost 7 bases, with 9 bases spanning the gap. Germline V CDR1 and CDR2: SGHRS, YFSETQ. DNA of the CDR3: TGCGCCAGCAGTGTTGCCGATGAAGCTTTCTTT. Protein sequence: CASSVADEAFF.

This clonotype turned up a few times. The chain joins TRBV2 to TRBJ2-7; TRBD1 might be the D (6 bases). Germline V gene data show CDR1 as SNHLY and CDR2 as FYNNEI. The V end lost 7 bases, the J end lost 4 bases, and 14 bases lay between the germline ends. CDR3 length: 13 amino acids. The CDR3: CASNQGMGYEQYF. In nucleotides, the CDR3 is TGTGCCAGCAACCAGGGGATGGGTTACGAGCAGTACTTC.

This chain connects TRBV20-1 to TRBJ2-4; TRBD1 matches at 7 bases. Trimming at V came to 5 bases and at J to 13 bases, leaving 20 bases not matched to a gene. The germline CDR1 and CDR2 sequences are DFQATT and SNEGSKA (reference sequence). The length of the CDR3 is 15 residues. The CDR3 loop reads CSAEKAPLATGEQYF. The DNA for the CDR3 is TGCAGTGCTGAGAAAGCCCCGTTGGCTACAGGGGAGCAGTACTTC.

The rearrangement links TRBV12-3 or TRBV12-4 to TRBJ2-5, with D possibly being TRBD1 or TRBD2 (5 bases each). Trimming took 5 bases from V and 2 from J, leaving 18 bases between them. The CDR3 spans 16 residues. The CDR3, as DNA: TGTGCCAGCAGTCCCAATCCGGGACGGCGACAAGAGACCCAGTACTTC. This translates into CASSPNPGRRQETQYF.

This clonotype has at least ten counts. The rearrangement uses TRBV28 and TRBJ2-7, with D tentatively TRBD2 (6 bases). Germline V lookup: CDR1 MDHEN, CDR2 SYDVKM. CDR3 length: 14 amino acids. Trimming left V 6 bases short and J 0 bases short, with 12 bases between. CDR3 nucleotides: TGTGCCAGCAGCTCCGGGGGTCTCTCCTACGAGCAGTACTTC. This sequence encodes CASSSGGLSYEQYF.

The chain carries TRBV10-3 and TRBJ2-7, with D hard to call. CDR1 is ENHRY and CDR2 is SYGVKD in the germline V gene. Trimming cost V 3 bases and J 3 bases, with 15 bases left between them. This CDR3 is built from 15 residues. The CDR3 DNA sequence: TGTGCCATCAGTGAAACCGTAGACCGGGTCTACGAGCAGTACTTC. As protein: CAISETVDRVYEQYF.